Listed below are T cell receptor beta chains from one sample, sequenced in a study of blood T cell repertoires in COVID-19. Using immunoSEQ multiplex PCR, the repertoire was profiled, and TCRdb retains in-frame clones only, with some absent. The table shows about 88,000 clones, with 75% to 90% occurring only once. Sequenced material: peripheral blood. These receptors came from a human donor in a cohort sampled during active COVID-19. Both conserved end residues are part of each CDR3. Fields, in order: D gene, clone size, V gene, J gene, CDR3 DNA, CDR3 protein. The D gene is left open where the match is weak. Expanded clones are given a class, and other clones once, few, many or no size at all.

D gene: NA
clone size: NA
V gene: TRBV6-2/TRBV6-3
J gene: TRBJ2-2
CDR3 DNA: TGTGCCAGCAGTGGACTCTTCACCGGGGAGCTGTTTTTT
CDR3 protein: CASSGLFTGELFF

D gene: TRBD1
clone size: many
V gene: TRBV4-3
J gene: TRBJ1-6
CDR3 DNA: TGCGCCAGCAGCCACCGATCCGCAGGGGGAAATTCACCCCTCCACTTT
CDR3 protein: CASSHRSAGGNSPLHF

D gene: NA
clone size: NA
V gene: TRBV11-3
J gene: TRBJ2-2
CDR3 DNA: TGTGCCAGCAGCTTAAATCCCCCAACAGGGCGGGCCGGGGAGCTGTTTTTT
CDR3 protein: CASSLNPPTGRAGELFF

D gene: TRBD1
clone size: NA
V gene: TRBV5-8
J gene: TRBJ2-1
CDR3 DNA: TGTGCCAGCAACCTGGGGACAGGAAAATACAATGAGCAGTTCTTC
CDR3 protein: CASNLGTGKYNEQFF

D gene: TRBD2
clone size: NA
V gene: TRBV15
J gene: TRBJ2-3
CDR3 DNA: TGTGCCACCAGCAGCCTAGCGGGGTTCACAGATACGCAGTATTTT
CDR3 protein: CATSSLAGFTDTQYF

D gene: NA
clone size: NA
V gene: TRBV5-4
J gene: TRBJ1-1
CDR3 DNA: TGTGCCAGCAGCTTGGGCCCTTCAGACACTGAAGCTTTCTTT
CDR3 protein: CASSLGPSDTEAFF

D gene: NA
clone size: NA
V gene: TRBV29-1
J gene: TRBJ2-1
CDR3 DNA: TGCAGCGTTGAGTGGGCCGTCACCTACAATGAGCAGTTCTTC
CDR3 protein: CSVEWAVTYNEQFF

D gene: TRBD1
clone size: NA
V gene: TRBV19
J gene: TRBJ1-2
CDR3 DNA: TGTGCCAGTACCGATCCCGGACAGGGAAACTATGGCTACACCTTC
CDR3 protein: CASTDPGQGNYGYTF

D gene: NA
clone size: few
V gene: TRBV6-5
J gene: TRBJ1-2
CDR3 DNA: TGTGCCCTACGGGAGGCGGGGACCTATGGCTACACCTTC
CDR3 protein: CALREAGTYGYTF

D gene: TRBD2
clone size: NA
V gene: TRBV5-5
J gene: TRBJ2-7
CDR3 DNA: TGTGCCAGCAGCCCGGGACTAGCGGGATACGAGCAGTACTTC
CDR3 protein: CASSPGLAGYEQYF

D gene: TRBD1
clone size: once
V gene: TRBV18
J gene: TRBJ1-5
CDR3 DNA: TGTGCCAGCTCACCGGGACAGGGTGGGAGCAATCAGCCCCAGCATTTT
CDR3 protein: CASSPGQGGSNQPQHF

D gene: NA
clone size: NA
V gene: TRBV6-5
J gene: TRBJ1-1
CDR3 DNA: TGTGCCAGCAGTTATGACACAGTAAACACTGAAGCTTTCTTT
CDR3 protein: CASSYDTVNTEAFF

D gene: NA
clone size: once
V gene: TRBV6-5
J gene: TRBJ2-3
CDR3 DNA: TGTGCCAGCAGTGACTCGGGGGCCAACACAGATACGCAGTATTTT
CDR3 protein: CASSDSGANTDTQYF

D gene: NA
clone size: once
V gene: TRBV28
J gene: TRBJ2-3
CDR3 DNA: TGTGCCAGCACCGCGCCAACAGATACGCAGTATTTT
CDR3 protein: CASTAPTDTQYF

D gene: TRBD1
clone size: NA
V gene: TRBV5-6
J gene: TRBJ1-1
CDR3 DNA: TGTGCCAGCAGCCCTCAGGGACAGCTTGAAGCTTTCTTT
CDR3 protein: CASSPQGQLEAFF

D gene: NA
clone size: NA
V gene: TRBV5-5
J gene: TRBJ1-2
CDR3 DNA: TGTGCCAGCAGCTTGGCCTCAGGGTATGGCTACACCTTC
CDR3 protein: CASSLASGYGYTF

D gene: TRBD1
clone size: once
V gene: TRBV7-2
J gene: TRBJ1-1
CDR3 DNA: TGTGCCAGCAGCTTCCGACAGGGCGTCACTGAAGCTTTCTTT
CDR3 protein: CASSFRQGVTEAFF

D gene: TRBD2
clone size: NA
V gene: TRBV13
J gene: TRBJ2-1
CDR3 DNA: TGTGCCAGCAGCTTAGGCCCAGGCGGGGGGGCTGGAAATGAGCAGTTCTTC
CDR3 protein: CASSLGPGGGAGNEQFF

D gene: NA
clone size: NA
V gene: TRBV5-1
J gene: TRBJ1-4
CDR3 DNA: TGCGCCAGCAGCCTCCTTGGGCCTAATGAAAAACTGTTTTTT
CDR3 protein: CASSLLGPNEKLFF

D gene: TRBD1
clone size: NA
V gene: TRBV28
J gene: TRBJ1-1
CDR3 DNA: TGTGCCAGCAGTCTGGTTGGGACAGGCTATGAAGCTTTCTTT
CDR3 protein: CASSLVGTGYEAFF

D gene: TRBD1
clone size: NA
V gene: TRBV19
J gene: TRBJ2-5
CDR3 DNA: TGTGCCAGTAGTATCGCCCAGGGGGCTAGGGAGACCCAGTACTTC
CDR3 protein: CASSIAQGARETQYF

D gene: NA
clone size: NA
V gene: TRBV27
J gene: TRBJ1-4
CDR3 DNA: TGTGCCAGCGGAGTACAGGGCTGGGCTGAAAAACTGTTTTTT
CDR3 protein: CASGVQGWAEKLFF

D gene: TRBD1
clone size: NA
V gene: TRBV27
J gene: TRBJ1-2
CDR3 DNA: TGTGCCAGCAACTCCCCATCAGGGGGCATCTATGGCTACACCTTC
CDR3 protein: CASNSPSGGIYGYTF

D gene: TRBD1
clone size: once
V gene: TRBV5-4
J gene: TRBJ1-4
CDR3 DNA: TGTGCCAGCAGCCTGGAGGGACAGGGTCGAGAAAAACTGTTTTTT
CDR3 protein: CASSLEGQGREKLFF

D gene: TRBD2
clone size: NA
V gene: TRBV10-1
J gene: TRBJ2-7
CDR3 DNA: TGCGCCAGCAGTGAGCCTCTAGCGGGAGGGATGTACGAGCAGTACTTC
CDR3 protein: CASSEPLAGGMYEQYF

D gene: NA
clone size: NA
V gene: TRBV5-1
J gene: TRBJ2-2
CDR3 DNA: TGCGCCAGCAGCAATACTTATACAGGGCTCAGGGGCACCGGGGAGCTGTTTTTT
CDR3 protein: CASSNTYTGLRGTGELFF

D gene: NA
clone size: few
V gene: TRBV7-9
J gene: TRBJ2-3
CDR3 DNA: TGTGCCAGCAGCCCAGGACAGAGCCCCACAGATACGCAGTATTTT
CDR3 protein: CASSPGQSPTDTQYF

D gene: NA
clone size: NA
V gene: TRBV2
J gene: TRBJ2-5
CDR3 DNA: TGTGCCAGCCAGGGCGTCGAGACCCAGTACTTC
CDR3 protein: CASQGVETQYF

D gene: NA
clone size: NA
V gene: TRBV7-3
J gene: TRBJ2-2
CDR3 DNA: TGTGCCAGCAGCACCCCGGGCACCGGGGAGCTGTTTTTT
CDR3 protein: CASSTPGTGELFF

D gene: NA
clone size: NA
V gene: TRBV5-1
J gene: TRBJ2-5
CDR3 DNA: TGCGCCAGCAGCTTGGCGGGGGACAGTCGTGGGGCCCAGTACTTC
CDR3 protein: CASSLAGDSRGAQYF

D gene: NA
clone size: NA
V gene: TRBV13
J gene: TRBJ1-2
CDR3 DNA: TGTGCCAGCAGCATCGTTCATCCTGCCTTACTTACCTTC
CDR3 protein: CASSIVHPALLTF

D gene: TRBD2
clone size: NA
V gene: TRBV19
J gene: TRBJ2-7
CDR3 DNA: TGTGCCAGTAGTACCGGGACTAGCGGCTACGAGCAGTACTTC
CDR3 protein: CASSTGTSGYEQYF

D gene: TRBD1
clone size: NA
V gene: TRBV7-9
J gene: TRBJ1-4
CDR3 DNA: TGTGCCAGCACCTCCCCCCGGGACAGGAGGAATGAAAAACTGTTTTTT
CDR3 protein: CASTSPRDRRNEKLFF

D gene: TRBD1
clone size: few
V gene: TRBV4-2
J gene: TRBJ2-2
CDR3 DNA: TGTGCCAGCAGCCACGACAGGGGTGGGAACACCGGGGAGCTGTTTTTT
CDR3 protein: CASSHDRGGNTGELFF

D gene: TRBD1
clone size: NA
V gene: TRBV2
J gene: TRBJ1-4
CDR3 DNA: TGTGCCAGCAGTGAGTACAGGGGAGCTAATGAAAAACTGTTTTTT
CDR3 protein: CASSEYRGANEKLFF